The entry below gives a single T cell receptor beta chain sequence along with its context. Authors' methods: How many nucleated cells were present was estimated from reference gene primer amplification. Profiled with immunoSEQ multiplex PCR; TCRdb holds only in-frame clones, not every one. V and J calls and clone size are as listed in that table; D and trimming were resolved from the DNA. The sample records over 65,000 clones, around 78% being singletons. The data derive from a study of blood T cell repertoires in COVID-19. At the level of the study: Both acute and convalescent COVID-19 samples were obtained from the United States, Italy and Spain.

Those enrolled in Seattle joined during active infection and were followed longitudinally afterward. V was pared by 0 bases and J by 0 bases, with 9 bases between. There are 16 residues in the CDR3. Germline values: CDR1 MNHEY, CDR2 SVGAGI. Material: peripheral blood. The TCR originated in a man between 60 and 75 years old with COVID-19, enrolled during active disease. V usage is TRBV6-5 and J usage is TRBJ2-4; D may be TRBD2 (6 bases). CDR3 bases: TGTGCCAGCAGTTACTCGGGAGGACTAGCCAAAAACATTCAGTACTTC. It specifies CASSYSGGLAKNIQYF.